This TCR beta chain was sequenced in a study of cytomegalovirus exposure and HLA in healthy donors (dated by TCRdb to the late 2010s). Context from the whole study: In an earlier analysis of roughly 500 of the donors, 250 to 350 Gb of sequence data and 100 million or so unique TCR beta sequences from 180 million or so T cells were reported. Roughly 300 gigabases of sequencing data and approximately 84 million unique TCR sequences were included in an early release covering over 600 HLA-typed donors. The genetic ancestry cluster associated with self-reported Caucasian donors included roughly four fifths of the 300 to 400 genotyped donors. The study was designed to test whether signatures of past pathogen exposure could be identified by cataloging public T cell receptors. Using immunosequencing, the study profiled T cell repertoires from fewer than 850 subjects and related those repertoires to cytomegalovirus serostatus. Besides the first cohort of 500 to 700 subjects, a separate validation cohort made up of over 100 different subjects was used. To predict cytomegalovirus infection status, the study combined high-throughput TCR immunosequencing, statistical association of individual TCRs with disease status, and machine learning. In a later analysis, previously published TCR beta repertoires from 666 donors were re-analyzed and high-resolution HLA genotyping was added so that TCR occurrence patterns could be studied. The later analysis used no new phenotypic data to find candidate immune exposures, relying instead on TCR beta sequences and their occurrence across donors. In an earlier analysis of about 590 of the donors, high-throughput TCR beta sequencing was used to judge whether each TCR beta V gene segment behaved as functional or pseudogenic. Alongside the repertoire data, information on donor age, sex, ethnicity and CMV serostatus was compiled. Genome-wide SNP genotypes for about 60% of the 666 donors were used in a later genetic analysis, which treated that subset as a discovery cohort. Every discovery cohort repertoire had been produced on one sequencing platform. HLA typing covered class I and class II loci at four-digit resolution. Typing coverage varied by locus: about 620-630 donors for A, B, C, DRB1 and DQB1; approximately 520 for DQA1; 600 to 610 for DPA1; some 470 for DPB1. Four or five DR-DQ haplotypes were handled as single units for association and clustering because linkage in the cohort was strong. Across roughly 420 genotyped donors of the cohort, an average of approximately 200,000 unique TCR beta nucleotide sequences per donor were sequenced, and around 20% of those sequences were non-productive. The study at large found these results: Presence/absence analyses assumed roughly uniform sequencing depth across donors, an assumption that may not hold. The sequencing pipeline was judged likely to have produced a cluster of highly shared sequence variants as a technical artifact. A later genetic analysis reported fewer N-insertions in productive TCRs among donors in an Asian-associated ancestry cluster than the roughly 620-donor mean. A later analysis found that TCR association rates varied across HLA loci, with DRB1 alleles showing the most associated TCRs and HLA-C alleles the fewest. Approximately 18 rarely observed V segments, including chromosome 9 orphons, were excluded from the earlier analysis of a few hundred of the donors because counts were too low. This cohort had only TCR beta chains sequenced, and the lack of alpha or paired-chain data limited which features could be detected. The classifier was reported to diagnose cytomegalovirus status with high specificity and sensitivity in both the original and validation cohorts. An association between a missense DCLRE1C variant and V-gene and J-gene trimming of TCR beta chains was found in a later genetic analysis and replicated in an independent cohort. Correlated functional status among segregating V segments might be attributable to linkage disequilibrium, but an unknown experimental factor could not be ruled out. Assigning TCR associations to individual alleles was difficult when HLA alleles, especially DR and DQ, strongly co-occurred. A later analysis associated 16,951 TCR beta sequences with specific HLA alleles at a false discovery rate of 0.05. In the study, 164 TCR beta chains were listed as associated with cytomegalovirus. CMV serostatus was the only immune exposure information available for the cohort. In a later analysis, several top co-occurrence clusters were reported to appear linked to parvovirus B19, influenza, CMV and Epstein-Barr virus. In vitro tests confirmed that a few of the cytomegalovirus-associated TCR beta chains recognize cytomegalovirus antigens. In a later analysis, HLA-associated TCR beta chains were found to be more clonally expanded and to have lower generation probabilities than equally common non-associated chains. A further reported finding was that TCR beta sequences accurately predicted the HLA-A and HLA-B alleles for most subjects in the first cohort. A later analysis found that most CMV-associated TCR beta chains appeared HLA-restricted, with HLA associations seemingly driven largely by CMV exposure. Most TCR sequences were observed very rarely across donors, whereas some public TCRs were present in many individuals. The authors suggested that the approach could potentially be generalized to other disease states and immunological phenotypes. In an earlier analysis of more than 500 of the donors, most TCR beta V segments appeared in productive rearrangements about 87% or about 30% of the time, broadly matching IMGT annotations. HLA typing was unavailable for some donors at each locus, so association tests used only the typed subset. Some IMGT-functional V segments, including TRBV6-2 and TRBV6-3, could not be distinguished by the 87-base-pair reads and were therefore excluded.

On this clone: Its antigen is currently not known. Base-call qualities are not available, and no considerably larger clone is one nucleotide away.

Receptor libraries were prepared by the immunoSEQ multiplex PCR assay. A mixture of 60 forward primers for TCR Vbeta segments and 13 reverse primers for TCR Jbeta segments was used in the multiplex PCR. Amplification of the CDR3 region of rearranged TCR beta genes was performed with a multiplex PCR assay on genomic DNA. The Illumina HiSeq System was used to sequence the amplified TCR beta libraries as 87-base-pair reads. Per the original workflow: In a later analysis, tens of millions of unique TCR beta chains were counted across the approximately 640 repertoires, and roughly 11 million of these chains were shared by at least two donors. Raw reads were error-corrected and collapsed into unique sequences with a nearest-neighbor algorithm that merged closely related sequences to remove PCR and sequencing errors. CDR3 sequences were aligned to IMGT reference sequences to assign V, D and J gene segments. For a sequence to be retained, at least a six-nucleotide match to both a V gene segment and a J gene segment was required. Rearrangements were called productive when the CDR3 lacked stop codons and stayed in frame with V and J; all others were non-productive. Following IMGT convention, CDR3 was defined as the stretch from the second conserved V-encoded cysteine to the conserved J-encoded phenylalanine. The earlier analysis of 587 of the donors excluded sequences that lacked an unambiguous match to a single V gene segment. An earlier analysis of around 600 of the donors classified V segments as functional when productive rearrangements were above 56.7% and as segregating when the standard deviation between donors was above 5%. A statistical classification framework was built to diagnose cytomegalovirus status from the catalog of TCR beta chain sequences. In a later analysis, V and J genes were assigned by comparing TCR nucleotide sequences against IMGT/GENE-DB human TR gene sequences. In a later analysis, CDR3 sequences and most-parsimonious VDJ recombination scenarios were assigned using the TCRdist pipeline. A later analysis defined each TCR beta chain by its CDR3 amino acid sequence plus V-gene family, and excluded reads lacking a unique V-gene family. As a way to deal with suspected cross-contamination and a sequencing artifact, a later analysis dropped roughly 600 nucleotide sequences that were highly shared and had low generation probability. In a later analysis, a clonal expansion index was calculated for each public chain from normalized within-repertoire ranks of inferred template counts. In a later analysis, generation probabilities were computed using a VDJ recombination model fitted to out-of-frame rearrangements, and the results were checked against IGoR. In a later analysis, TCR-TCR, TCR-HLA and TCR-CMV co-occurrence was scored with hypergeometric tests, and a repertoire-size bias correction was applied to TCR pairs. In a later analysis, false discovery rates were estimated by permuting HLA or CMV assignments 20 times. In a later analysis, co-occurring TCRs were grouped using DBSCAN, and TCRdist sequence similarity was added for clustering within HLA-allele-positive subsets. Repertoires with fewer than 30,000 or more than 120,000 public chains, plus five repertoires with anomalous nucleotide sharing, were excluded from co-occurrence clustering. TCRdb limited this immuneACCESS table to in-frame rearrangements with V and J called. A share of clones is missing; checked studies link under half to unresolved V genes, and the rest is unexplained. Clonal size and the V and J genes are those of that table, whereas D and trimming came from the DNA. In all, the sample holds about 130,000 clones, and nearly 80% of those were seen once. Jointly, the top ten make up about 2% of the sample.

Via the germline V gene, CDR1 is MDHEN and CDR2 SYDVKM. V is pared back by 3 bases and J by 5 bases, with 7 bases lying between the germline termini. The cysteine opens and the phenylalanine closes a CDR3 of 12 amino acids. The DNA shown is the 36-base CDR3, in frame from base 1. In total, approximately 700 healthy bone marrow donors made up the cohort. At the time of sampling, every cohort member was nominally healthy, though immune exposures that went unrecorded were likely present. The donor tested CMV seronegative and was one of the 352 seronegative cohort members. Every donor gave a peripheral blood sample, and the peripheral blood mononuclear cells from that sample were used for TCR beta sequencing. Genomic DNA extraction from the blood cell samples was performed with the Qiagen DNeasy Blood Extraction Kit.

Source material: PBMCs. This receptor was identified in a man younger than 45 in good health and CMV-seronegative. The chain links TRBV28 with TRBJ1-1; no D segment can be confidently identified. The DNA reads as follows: TGTGCCAGCAGTTTTGCCAGGACTGAAGCTTTCTTT. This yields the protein CASSFARTEAFF. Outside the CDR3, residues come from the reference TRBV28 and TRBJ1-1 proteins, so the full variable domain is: DVKVTQSSRYLVKRTGEKVFLECVQDMDHENMFWYRQDPGLGLRLIYFSYDVKMKEKGDIPEGYSVSREKKERFSLILESASTNQTSMYLCASSFARTEAFFGQGTRLTVV.